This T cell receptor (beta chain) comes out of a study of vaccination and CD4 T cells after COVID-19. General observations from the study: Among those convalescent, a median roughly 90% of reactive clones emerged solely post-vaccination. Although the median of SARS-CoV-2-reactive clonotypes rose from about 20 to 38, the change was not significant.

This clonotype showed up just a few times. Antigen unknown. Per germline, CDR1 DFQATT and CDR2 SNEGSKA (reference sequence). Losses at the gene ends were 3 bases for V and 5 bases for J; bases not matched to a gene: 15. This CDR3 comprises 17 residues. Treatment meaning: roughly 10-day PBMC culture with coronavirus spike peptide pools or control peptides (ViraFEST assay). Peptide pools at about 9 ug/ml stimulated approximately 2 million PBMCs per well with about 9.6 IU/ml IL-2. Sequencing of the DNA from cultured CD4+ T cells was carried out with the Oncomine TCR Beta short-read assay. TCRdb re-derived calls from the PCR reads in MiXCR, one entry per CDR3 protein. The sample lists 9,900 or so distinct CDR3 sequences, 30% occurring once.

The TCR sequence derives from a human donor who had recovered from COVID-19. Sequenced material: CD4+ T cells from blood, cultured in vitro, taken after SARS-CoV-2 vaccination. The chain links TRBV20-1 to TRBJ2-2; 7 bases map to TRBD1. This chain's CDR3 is CSASLFPGTDVTGELFF. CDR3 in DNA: TGCAGTGCTAGTCTCTTTCCGGGGACAGATGTTACCGGGGAGCTGTTTTTT.